This T cell receptor (beta chain) comes out of a study of tissue T cells after allogeneic stem cell transplantation. Points on this clone: What it binds is unknown. Mouse germline and gene names are used. The CDR3 is cut off 1 residue early in the read; its end comes from the germline J gene.

The V end was cut by 3 bases, the J end by 4 bases, with 0 bases between. Germline CDR1 NNHNN, CDR2 SYGAGS (reference sequence). CDR3 length: 10 residues. Survey-depth TCRbeta CDR3 sequencing reported V/J genes and productive frequencies. Libraries were prepared by immunoSEQ multiplex PCR; TCRdb keeps only in-frame clonotypes and omits some of them. The data show over a thousand clones, 47% seen once. Findings and limits, study-wide: Anatomically similar tissues had similar TCR repertoires within each patient. Few T cell clones were shared across patients, but motif clusters showed tissue-specific shared signatures.

Time point specified: mouse harvest day 14 after allogeneic transplant. The graft held 10^6 splenic CD5+ T cells and 10^7 T-cell-depleted bone marrow cells. Tissues came from B6→BALB/c major-mismatch GVHD mice at day 7 or 14. The chain employs TRBV13-2 and TRBJ2-3, with D hard to call. The sample comprised spleen. The receptor was derived from a female BALB/c mouse given C57BL/6 T cells with graft-versus-host disease after an allogeneic hematopoietic cell transplant. The CDR3 DNA, read in part, is TGTGCCAGCGGTGCAGAAACGCTGTAT. Its protein product is CASGAETLY. The whole CDR3 protein is CASGAETLYF.